Below, 5 T cell receptor beta chains from the same sample are listed, as sequenced in a study of lymphopenia after photon versus proton radiotherapy. Generated by immunoSEQ multiplex PCR, the TCRdb table keeps only in-frame clones and is missing some. Of about 19,000 clones in the sample, 90% to 95% were seen once. Sequenced here: peripheral blood, sampled from a patient treated with photon-based radiotherapy. These receptors were collected from a man between 60 and 75 years old with pancreatic cancer.

The chain joins TRBV6-6 to TRBJ2-7, with TRBD1 matching 9 bases. CDR3 length: 15 amino acids. CDR1 is MNHNY and CDR2 is SVGAGI in the germline V gene (reference sequence). V shed 6 bases, J shed 2 bases, and the junction held 8 bases outside the gene matches. Written as DNA, the CDR3 is TGTGCCAGCAGGCCGTACCGGGACAGGGCCTACGAGCAGTACTTC. Its protein product is CASRPYRDRAYEQYF.

V is TRBV10-3 and J is TRBJ1-3; D gene unclear. The CDR3 extends over 12 amino acids. Trimming left V 5 bases short and J 4 bases short, with 6 bases between. The germline CDR1 and CDR2 sequences are ENHRY and SYGVKD. CDR3 sequence reads: CAISSQGNTIYF. As DNA, the CDR3 is TGTGCCATCAGTTCACAGGGAAACACCATATATTTT.

The chain employs TRBV2 and TRBJ2-5; 8 bases are shared with TRBD1. This CDR3 has 14 amino acids. The V gene's germline CDR1 is SNHLY and CDR2 FYNNEI. Losses at the gene ends were 3 bases for V and 4 bases for J; bases not matched to a gene: 4. Here the CDR3 reads CASSDRGLGETQYF. CDR3 DNA sequence: TGTGCCAGCAGTGACAGGGGGCTCGGAGAGACCCAGTACTTC.

The chain uses TRBV11-2 and TRBJ1-2, with D uncertain. The CDR3 sequence is 14 residues long. V gave up 7 bases and J gave up 2 bases, with 14 bases separating them. Germline loops: CDR1 SGHAT, CDR2 FQNNGV. The chain's CDR3 is CASNPFRPNYGYTF. CDR3 DNA: TGTGCCAGCAATCCATTTCGGCCGAACTATGGCTACACCTTC.

For the CDR3, the DNA is TGTGCCAGCAGCCTCGGAGGCGGGGGTAGCACAGATACGCAGTATTTT. Encoded protein: CASSLGGGGSTDTQYF. The chain uses TRBV5-4 and TRBJ2-3, with 7 bases lining up with TRBD2. V trimming: 4 bases; J trimming: 0 bases; junction bases outside the gene matches: 8. The germline gives CDR1 SGHNT, CDR2 YYREEE (reference sequence). There are 16 residues in the CDR3.